The TCR beta chain under discussion was sequenced for a study of blood T cell repertoires in COVID-19. Study summary: Acute and convalescent COVID-19 specimens originated in the United States, Italy and Spain. T cells, B-cell-depleted T cells, or PBMCs provided the cDNA or gDNA that served as material.

In the original processing: Researchers report that nucleated cell counts were estimated from reference gene primer amplification. Generated by immunoSEQ multiplex PCR, the TCRdb table keeps only in-frame clones and is missing some. That table is the source of V, J and clone size, and D and trimming were worked out from the DNA. The sample holds about 210,000 clones, around four fifths seen once. The CDR3 totals 15 residues. J lost 0 bases, V lost 10 bases, and 12 bases had no gene match. Per germline, CDR1 ENHRY and CDR2 SYGVKD. Sequencing was carried out using peripheral blood. This rearrangement joins TRBV10-3 to TRBJ2-7; 7 bases match TRBD1. The clonotype was recovered from a woman between 50 and 59 years old with acute or convalescent COVID-19. The DNA of the CDR3 is TGTGCCACCGGTCCCCTAGGGGACAGCTCCTACGAGCAGTACTTC. Translation: CATGPLGDSSYEQYF.